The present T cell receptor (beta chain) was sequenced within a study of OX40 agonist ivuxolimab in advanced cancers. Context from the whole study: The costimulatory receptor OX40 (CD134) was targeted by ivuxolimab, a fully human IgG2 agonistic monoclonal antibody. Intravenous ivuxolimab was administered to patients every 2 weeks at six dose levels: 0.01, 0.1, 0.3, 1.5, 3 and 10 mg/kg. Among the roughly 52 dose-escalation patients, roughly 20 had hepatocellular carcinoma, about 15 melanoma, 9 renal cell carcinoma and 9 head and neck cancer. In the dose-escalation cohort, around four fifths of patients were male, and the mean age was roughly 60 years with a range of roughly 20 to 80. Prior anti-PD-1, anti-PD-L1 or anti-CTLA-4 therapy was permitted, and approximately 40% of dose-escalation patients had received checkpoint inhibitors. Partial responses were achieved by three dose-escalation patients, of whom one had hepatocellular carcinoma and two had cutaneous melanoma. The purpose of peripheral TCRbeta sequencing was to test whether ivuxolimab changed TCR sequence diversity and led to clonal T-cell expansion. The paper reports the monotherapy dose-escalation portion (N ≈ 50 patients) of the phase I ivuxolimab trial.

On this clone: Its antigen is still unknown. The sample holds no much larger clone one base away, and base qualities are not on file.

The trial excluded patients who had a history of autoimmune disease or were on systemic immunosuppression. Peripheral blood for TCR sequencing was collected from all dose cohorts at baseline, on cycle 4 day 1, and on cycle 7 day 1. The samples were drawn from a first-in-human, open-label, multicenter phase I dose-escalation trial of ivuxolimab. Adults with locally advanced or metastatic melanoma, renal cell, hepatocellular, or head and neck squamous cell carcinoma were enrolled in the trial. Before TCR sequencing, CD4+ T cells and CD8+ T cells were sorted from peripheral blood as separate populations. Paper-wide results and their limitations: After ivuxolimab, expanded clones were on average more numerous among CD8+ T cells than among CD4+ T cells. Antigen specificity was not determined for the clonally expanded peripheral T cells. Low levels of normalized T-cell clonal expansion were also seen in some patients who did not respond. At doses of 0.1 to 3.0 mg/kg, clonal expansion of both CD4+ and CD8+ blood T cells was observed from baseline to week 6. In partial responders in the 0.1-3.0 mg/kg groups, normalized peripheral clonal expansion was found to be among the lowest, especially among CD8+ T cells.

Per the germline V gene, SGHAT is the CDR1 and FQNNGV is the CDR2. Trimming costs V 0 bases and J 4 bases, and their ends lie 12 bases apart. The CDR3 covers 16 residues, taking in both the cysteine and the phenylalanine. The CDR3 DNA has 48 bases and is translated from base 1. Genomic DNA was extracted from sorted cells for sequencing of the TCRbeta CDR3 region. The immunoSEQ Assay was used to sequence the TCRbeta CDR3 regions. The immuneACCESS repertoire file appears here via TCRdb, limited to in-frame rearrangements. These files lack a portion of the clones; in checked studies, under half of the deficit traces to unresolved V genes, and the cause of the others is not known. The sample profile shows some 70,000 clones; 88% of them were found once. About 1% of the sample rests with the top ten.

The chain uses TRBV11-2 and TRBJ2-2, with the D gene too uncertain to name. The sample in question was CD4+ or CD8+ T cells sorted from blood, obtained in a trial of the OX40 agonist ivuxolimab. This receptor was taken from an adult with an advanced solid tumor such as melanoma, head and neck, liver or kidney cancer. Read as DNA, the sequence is TGTGCCAGCAGCTTAGATCTGGCCGTTGCCACCGGGGAGCTGTTTTTT. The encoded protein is CASSLDLAVATGELFF.